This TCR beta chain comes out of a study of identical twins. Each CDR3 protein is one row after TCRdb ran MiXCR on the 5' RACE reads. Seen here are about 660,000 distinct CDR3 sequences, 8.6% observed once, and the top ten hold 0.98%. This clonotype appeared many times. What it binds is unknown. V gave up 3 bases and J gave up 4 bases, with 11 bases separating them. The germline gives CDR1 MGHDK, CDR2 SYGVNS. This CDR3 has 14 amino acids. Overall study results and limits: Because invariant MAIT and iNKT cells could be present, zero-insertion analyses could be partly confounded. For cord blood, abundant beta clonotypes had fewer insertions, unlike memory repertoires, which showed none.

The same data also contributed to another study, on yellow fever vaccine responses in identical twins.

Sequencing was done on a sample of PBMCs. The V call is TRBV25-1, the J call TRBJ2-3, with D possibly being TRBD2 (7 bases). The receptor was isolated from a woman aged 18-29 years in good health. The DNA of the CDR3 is TGTGCCAGCAGTGACGGGGGGCGTGCAGATACGCAGTATTTT. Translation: CASSDGGRADTQYF.